The 8 T cell receptor beta chains below were found in one sample sequenced in a study of beta chain features in type 1 diabetes. Expressed TCRB transcripts were sequenced after all isolated RNA was converted to cDNA. Clones were read by immunoSEQ multiplex PCR, and TCRdb kept only the in-frame ones, dropping some. The sample includes nearly 250,000 clones, 55% to 70% seen only once; the top ten take around 0.05%. Material for sequencing was naive CD4+ T cells from blood. These receptors came from a man aged 30-40 years in good health.

The rearrangement joins TRBV25-1 to TRBJ2-5; D is undetermined. The V end was cut by 3 bases, the J end by 2 bases, with 7 bases between. The CDR3 runs to 13 residues. The germline V gene has CDR1 MGHDK and CDR2 SYGVNS. Written as DNA, the CDR3 is TGTGCCAGCAGTGATTCAGCACAAGAGACCCAGTACTTC. It translates to CASSDSAQETQYF.

The chain links TRBV9 to TRBJ2-3, with D perhaps matching TRBD2 (6 bases). The CDR3 extends over 14 amino acids. In germline, CDR1 is SGDLS, CDR2 YYNGEE. The V and J ends lost 4 bases and 4 bases respectively, with 13 bases between them. CDR3 DNA: TGTGCCAGCAGCCATGGGACTGCCTCAGATACGCAGTATTTT. Amino acids: CASSHGTASDTQYF.

The chain links TRBV7-6 to TRBJ2-1, with 7 nucleotides matching TRBD1. Per the germline V gene, CDR1 is SGHVS and CDR2 is FNYEAQ. J was trimmed by 4 bases and V by 3 bases; bases with no gene match: 0. The CDR3 extends over 13 amino acids. The CDR3 region has the DNA TGTGCCAGCAGCTTGGGACAGTACAATGAGCAGTTCTTC. Amino acids: CASSLGQYNEQFF.

The rearrangement links TRBV4-2 to TRBJ1-2, with D tentatively TRBD1 (5 bases). Germline assignment: CDR1 LGHNA and CDR2 YNFKEQ. V was pared by 1 base and J by 7 bases, with 10 bases between. The CDR3 extends over 13 amino acids. As DNA, the CDR3 is TGTGCCAGCAGCCAAGGATATGGGGGTGGCTACACCTTC. It codes for CASSQGYGGGYTF.

This chain uses TRBV7-2 with TRBJ2-4; the D gene is possibly TRBD1 (5 bases). This CDR3 region has 15 residues. Trimming left V 4 bases short and J 8 bases short, with 18 bases between. CDR1 and CDR2 from the germline V gene are SGHTA and FQGNSA. Here the CDR3 reads CASSSTPGREYIQYF. The DNA for the CDR3 is TGTGCCAGCAGCTCGACGCCGGGCAGGGAATACATTCAGTACTTC.

This rearrangement joins TRBV29-1 to TRBJ2-4, with D perhaps matching TRBD1 (6 bases). Between the trimmed V and J ends, which lost 7 bases and 5 bases, there was a span of 12 bases. Germline loops: CDR1 SQVTM, CDR2 ANQGSEA. CDR3 length: 12 residues. This chain's CDR3 is CSGEAGENIQYF. CDR3 nucleotide sequence: TGCAGCGGAGAGGCAGGGGAAAACATTCAGTACTTC. Combining the CDR3 with reference TRBV29-1 and TRBJ2-4 gives the whole variable domain SAVISQKPSRDICQRGTSLTIQCQVDSQVTMMFWYRQQPGQSLTLIATANQGSEATYESGFVIDKFPISRPNLTFSTLTVSNMSPEDSSIYLCSGEAGENIQYFGAGTRLSVL.

The chain uses TRBV7-2 and TRBJ2-1, with D unresolved. The CDR3 loop spans 14 amino acids. The V end lost 2 bases, the J end lost 0 bases, and 5 bases lay between the germline ends. Germline CDR1 is SGHTA and CDR2 is FQGNSA. The CDR3 DNA reads as TGTGCCAGCAGCTTACCGTTCTCCTACAATGAGCAGTTCTTC. This sequence encodes CASSLPFSYNEQFF.

The table lists this clone with a few counts. The chain uses TRBV13 and TRBJ2-3; possibly TRBD2 for D (6 bases). The V gene's germline CDR1 is PRHDT and CDR2 FYEKMQ (reference sequence). The CDR3 sequence is 13 residues long. V was trimmed by 9 bases and J by 0 bases, leaving 10 bases between them. In DNA, the CDR3 is TGTGCCAGTAGCGGAACTAGCACAGATACGCAGTATTTT. It translates to CASSGTSTDTQYF. The whole variable domain, filled in from reference TRBV13 and TRBJ2-3, reads AAGVIQSPRHLIKEKRETATLKCYPIPRHDTVYWYQQGPGQDPQFLISFYEKMQSDKGSIPDRFSAQQFSDYHSELNMSSLELGDSALYFCASSGTSTDTQYFGPGTRLTVL.